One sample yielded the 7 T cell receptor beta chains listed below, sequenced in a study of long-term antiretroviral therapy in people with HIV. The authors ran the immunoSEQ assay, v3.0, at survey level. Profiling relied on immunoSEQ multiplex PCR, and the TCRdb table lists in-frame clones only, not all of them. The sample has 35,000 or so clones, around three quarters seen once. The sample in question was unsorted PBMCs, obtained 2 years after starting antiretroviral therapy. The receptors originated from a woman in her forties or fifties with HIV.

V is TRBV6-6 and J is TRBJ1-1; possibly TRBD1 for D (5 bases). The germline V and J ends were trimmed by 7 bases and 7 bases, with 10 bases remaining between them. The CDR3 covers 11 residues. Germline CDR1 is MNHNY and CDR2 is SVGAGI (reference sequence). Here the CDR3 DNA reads TGTGCCAGCACAGGGTCTTTTGAAGCTTTCTTT. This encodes CASTGSFEAFF.

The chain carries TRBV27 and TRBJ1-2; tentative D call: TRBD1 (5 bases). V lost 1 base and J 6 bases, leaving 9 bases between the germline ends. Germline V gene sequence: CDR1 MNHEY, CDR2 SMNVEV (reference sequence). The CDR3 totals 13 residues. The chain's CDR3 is CASSLLGTDGYTF. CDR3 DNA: TGTGCCAGCAGTTTATTAGGGACCGATGGCTACACCTTC.

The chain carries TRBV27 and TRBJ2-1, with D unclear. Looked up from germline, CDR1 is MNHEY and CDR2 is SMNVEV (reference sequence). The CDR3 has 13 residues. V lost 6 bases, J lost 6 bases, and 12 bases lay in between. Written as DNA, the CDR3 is TGTGCCAGCAGCCATTCAGTAGGCAATGAGCAGTTCTTC. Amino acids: CASSHSVGNEQFF.

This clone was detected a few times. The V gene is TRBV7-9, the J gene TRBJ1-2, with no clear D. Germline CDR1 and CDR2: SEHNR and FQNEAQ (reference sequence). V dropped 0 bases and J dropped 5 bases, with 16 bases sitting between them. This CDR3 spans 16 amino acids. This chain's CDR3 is CASSLAVGSRHYGYTF. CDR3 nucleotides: TGTGCCAGCAGCTTAGCGGTCGGATCCCGTCATTATGGCTACACCTTC.

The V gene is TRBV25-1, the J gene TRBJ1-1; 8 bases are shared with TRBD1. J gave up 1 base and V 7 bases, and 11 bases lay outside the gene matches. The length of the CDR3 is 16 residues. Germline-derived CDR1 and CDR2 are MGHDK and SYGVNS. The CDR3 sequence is CASIRTGRQRNTEAFF. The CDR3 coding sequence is TGTGCCAGCATAAGGACAGGGAGGCAGAGGAACACTGAAGCTTTCTTT.

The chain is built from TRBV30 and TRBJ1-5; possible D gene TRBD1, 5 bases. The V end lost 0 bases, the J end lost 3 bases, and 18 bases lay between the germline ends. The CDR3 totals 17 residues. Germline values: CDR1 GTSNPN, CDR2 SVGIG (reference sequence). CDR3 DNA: TGTGCCTGGAGTGTAGAGACCCCAGGGAGAGTCAATCAGCCCCAGCATTTT. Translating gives CAWSVETPGRVNQPQHF.

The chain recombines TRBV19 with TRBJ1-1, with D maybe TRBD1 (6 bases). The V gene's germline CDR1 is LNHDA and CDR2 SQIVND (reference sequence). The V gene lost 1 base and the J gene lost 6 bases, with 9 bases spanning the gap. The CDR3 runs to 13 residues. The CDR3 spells CASSIGEGAEAFF. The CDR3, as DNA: TGTGCCAGTAGTATAGGTGAGGGGGCTGAAGCTTTCTTT.